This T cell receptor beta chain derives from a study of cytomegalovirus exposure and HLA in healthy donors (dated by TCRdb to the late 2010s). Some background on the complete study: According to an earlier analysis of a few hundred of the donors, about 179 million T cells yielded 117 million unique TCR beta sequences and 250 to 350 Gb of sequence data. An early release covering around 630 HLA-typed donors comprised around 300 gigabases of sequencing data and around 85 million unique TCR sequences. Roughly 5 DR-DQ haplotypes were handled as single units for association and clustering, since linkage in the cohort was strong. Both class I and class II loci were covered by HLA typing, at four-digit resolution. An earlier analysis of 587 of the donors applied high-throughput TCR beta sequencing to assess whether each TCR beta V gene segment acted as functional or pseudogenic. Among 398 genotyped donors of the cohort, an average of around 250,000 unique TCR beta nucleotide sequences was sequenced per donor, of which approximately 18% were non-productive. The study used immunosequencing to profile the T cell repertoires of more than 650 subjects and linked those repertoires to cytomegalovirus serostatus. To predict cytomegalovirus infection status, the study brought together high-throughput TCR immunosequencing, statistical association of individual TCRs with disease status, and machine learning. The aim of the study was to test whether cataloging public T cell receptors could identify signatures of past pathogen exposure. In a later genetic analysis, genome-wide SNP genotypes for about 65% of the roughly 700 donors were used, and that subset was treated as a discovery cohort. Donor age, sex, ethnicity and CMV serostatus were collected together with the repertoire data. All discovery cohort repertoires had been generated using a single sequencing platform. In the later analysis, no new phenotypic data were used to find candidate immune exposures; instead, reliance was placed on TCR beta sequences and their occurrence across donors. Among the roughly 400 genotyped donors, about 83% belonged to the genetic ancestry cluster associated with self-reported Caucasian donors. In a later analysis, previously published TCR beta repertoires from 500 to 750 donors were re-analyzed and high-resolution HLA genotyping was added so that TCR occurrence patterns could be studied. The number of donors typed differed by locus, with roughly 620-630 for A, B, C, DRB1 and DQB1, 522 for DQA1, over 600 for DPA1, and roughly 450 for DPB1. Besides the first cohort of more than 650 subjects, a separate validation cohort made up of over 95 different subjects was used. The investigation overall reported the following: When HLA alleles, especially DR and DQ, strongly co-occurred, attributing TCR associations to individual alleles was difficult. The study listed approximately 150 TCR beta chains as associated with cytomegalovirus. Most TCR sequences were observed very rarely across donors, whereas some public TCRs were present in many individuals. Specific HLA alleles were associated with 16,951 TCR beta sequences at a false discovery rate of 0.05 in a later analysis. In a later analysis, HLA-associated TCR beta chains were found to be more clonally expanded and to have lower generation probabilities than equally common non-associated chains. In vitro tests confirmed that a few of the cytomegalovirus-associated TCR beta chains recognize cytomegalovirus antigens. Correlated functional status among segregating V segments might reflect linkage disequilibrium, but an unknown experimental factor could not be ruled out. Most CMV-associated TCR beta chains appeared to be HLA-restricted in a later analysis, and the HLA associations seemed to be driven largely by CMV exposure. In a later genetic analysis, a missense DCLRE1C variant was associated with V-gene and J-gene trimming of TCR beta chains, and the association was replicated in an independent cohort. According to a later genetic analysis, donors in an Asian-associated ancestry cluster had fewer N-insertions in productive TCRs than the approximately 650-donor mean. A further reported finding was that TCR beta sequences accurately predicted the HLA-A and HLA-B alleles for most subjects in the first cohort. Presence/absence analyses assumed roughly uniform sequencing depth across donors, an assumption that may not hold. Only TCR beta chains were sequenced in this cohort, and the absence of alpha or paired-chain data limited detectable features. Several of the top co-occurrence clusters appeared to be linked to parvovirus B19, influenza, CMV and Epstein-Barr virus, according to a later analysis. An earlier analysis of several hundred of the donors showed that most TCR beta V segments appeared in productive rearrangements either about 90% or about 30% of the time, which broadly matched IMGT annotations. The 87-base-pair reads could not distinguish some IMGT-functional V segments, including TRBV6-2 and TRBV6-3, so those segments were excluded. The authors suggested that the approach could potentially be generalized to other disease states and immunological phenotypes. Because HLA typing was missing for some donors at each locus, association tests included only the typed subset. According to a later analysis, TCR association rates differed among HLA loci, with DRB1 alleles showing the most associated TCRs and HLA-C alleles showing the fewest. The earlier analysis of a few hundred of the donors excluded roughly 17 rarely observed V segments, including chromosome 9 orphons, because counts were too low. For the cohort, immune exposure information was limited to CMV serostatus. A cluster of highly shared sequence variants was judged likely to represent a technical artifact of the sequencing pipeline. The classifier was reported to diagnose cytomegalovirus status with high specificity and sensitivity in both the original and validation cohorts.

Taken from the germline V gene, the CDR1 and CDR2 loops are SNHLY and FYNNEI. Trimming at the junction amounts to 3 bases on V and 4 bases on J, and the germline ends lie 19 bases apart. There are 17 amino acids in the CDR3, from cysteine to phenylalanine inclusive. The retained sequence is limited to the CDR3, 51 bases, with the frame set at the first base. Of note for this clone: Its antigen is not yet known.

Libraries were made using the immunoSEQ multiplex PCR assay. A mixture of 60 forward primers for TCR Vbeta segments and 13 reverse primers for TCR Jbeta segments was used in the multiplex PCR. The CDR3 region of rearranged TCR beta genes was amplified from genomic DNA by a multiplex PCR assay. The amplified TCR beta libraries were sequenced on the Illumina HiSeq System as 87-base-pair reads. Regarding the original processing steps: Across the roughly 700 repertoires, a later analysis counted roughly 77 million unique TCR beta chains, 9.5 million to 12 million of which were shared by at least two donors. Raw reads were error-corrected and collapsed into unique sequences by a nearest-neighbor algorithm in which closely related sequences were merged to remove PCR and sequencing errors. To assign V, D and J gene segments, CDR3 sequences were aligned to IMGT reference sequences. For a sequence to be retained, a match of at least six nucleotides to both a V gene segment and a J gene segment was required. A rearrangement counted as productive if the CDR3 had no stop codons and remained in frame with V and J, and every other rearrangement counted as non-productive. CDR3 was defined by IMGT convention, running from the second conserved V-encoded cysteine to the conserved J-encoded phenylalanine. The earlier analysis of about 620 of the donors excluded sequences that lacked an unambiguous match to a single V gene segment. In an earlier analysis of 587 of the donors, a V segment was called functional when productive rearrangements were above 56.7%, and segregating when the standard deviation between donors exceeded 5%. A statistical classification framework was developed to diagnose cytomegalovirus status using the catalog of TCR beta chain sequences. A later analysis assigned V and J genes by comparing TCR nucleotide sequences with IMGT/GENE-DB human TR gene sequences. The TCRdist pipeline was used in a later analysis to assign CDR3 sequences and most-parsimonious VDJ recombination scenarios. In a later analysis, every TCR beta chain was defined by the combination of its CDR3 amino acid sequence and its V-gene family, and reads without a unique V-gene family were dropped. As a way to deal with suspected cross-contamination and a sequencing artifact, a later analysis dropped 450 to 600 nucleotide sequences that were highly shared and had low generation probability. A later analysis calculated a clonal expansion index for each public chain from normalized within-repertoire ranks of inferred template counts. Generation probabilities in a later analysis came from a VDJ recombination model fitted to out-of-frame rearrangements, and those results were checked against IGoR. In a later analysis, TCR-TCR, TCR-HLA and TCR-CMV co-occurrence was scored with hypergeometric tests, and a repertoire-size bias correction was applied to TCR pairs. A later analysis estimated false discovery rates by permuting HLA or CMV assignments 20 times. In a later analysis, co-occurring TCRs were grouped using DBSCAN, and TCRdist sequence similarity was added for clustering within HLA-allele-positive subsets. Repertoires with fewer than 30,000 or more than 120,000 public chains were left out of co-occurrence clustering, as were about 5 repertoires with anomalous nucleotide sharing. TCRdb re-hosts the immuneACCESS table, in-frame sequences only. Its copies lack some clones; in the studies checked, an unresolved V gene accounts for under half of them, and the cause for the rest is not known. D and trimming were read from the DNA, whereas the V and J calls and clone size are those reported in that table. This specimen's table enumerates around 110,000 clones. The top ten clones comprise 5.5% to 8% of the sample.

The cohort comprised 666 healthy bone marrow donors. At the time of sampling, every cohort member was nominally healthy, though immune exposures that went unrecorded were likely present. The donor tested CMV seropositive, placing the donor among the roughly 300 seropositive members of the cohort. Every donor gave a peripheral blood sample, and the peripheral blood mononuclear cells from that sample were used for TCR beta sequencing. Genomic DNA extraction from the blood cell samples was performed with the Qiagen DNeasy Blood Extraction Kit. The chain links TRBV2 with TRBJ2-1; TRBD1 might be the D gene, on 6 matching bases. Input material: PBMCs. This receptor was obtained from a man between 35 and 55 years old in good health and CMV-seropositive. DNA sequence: TGTGCCAGCAGTGACCTGTCCGGGACAAAAGGTTACAATGAGCAGTTCTTC. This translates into CASSDLSGTKGYNEQFF.